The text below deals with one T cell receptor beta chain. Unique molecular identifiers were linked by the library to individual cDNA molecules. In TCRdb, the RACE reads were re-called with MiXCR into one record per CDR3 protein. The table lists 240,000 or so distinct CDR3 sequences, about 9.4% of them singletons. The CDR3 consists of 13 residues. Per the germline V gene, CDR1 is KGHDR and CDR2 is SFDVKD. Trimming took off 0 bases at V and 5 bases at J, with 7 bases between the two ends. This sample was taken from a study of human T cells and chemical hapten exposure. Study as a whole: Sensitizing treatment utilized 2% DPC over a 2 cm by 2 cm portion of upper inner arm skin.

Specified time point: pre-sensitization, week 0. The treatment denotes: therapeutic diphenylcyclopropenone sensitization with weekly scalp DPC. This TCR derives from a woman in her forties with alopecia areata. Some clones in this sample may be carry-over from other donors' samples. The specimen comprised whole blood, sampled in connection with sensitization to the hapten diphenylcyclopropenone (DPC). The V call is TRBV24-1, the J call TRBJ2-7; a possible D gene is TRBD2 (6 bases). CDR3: CATSDLGRNEQYF. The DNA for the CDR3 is TGTGCCACCAGTGATTTGGGGAGGAACGAGCAGTACTTC.